This T cell receptor beta chain is from a study of shared clonotypes between healthy human individuals. This CDR3 is built from 14 residues. The V and J ends lost 5 bases and 0 bases respectively, with 10 bases between them. The germline V gene encodes CDR1 SGHDN and CDR2 FVKESK. The protocol was immunoSEQ multiplex PCR, while the TCRdb copy is restricted to in-frame clones and leaves out a portion. The sample lists around 300,000 clones; over 75% were seen once. This rearrangement joins TRBV14 to TRBJ2-5, with a tentative D call TRBD1 (5 bases). Specimen: memory CD8+ T cells sorted from blood. Specified subset: CD45RO+ cells pooled with CCR7-negative TemRA cells. This receptor was taken from a man between 18 and 35 years old in good health. This chain's CDR3 is CASSKGAYQETQYF. DNA for the CDR3: TGTGCCAGCAGCAAAGGGGCTTACCAAGAGACCCAGTACTTC.